A single sample gave rise to the 24 T cell receptor beta chains below, sequenced in a study of response to subunit inactivated influenza vaccine. Each CDR3 protein is one row after TCRdb ran MiXCR on the RT-PCR reads. In the table there are approximately 680,000 distinct CDR3 sequences, 15% to 19% of which are singletons. This specimen consisted of PBMCs from blood, obtained roughly 12 days after vaccination. The receptors originated from a man aged 50 to 60 who received an inactivated influenza vaccine.

This clonotype was picked up many times. This chain connects TRBV20-1 to TRBJ2-7; D is perhaps TRBD2 (6 bases). Germline V gives CDR1 DFQATT, CDR2 SNEGSKA (reference sequence). Trimming shortened V by 3 bases and J by 1 base, and 7 bases separated the two germline ends. The CDR3 is made up of 12 amino acids. The CDR3 coding sequence is TGCAGTGCTAGCGGGAGATCCTACGAGCAGTACTTC. It is translated as CSASGRSYEQYF.

V usage is TRBV7-8 and J usage is TRBJ2-3; 10 nucleotides line up with TRBD2. CDR3 size: 12 residues. Germline assignment: CDR1 SGHVS and CDR2 FQNEAQ. The V and J ends lost 4 bases and 9 bases, in that order; junction bases with no gene match: 1. CDR3 nucleotide sequence: TGTGCCAGCAGCTCTAGCGGGAGAACGCAGTATTTT. Translating gives CASSSSGRTQYF.

The chain carries TRBV2 and TRBJ2-2, with TRBD2 matching 10 bases. V lost 7 bases, J lost 4 bases, and 12 bases stayed unmatched. Germline-derived CDR1 and CDR2 are SNHLY and FYNNEI. This CDR3 is built from 17 residues. The CDR3 loop is CASIGPPGLAITGELFF. CDR3 coding DNA: TGTGCCAGCATCGGACCCCCGGGACTAGCGATCACCGGGGAGCTGTTTTTT.

In this sample, this clonotype turned up a few times. This sequence joins TRBV11-2 and TRBJ2-7; D gene unclear. V lost 0 bases and J lost 2, with 8 bases in between. The CDR3 length is 14 residues. From germline, CDR1 is SGHAT and CDR2 FQNNGV. The CDR3 region is CASSLDHGAYEQYF. The CDR3 nucleotides read TGTGCCAGCAGCTTAGATCATGGAGCCTACGAGCAGTACTTC.

This clonotype turned up a few times. This chain connects TRBV4-2 to TRBJ2-7; 8 positions match TRBD2. V lost 1 base to trimming and J lost 1 base; unmatched junction nucleotides: 3. This CDR3 has 15 amino acids. Germline V lookup: CDR1 LGHNA, CDR2 YNFKEQ. The DNA for the CDR3 is TGTGCCAGCAGCCAAGGACTAGCGAGGTCCTACGAGCAGTACTTC. This encodes CASSQGLARSYEQYF.

The J gene is TRBJ1-6, the V gene TRBV10-3; D perhaps matches TRBD1 (6 bases). Trimming shortened V by 6 bases and J by 4 bases, and 10 bases separated the two germline ends. The CDR3 is 14 residues long. Looked up from germline, CDR1 is ENHRY and CDR2 is SYGVKD. The DNA for the CDR3 is TGTGCCATCAGACCGGGACAATATAATTCACCCCTCCACTTT. Protein: CAIRPGQYNSPLHF.

This clonotype was counted only a few times. This chain uses TRBV25-1 with TRBJ2-1; D remains ambiguous. CDR3 length: 14 amino acids. V lost 3 bases and J lost 2, with 8 bases in between. Germline CDR1 and CDR2: MGHDK and SYGVNS. CDR3 in DNA: TGTGCCAGCAGTGAGGGTGCCCCCTACAATGAGCAGTTCTTC. Encoded protein: CASSEGAPYNEQFF.

The rearrangement uses TRBV3-1 and TRBJ2-7; D may be TRBD1 (5 bases). V was trimmed by 0 bases and J by 7 bases, leaving 10 bases between them. The germline V gene encodes CDR1 LGHDT and CDR2 YNNKEL (reference sequence). This CDR3 region has 13 residues. The CDR3 nucleotides read TGTGCCAGCAGCCAAGACAGGGTTGCGGAGCAGTACTTC. Protein product: CASSQDRVAEQYF.

The chain recombines TRBV5-6 with TRBJ2-7; 9 bases match TRBD1. The junction had 14 bases not matched to a gene; V was cut back by 4 bases and J by 6 bases. From germline, CDR1 is SGHDT and CDR2 YYEEEE. CDR3 size: 16 residues. The CDR3 DNA reads TGTGCCAGCAGCCCTAACATCGGGACAGGGAGGGGCGAGCAGTACTTC. Translated, it gives CASSPNIGTGRGEQYF.

The CDR3 sequence: CASSWLQSETQYF. In DNA form, the CDR3 reads TGCGCCAGCAGCTGGTTACAGTCAGAGACCCAGTACTTC. The chain links TRBV5-1 to TRBJ2-5, with D unresolved. Trimming cost V 3 bases and J 4 bases, with 10 bases left between them. This CDR3 has 13 residues. Germline-derived CDR1 and CDR2 are SGHRS and YFSETQ.

This clonotype was found a few times. DNA for the CDR3: TGTGCCAGCAGCCCACGGGGGAGTATGAACGAGCAGTACTTC. It is translated as CASSPRGSMNEQYF. The chain carries TRBV7-2 and TRBJ2-7, with D perhaps matching TRBD2 (6 bases). The germline V gene has CDR1 SGHTA and CDR2 FQGNSA. V was clipped by 5 bases and J by 5 bases, with 16 bases between them. The length of the CDR3 is 14 residues.

The V and J genes are TRBV21-1 and TRBJ2-7; the table gives TRBD1 as D, unverified against the DNA. TRBV21-1 counts as a pseudogene. There are 17 residues in the CDR3. This CDR3 reads CASRLRDRCSSSYEQYF. CDR3 in DNA: TGTGCCAGCAGGCTCCGGGACAGGTGCTCCTCCTCCTACGAGCAGTACTTC.

Ten or more counts support this clonotype. This chain links TRBV29-1 with TRBJ2-7; 9 bases line up with TRBD2. The CDR3 sequence is 15 residues long. CDR1 and CDR2 (germline): SQVTM, ANQGSEA. V dropped 7 bases and J dropped 4; count of bases not matched to a gene: 14. CDR3 amino acids: CSAEAWLAGKYEQYF. CDR3 sequence (DNA): TGCAGCGCCGAAGCATGGCTAGCGGGGAAGTACGAGCAGTACTTC.

A few counts support this clonotype. The chain combines TRBV5-1 with TRBJ2-1; 11 bases agree with TRBD2. Germline CDR1 SGHRS, CDR2 YFSETQ. This CDR3 region has 17 residues. Losses at the gene ends were 2 bases for V and 0 bases for J; bases not matched to a gene: 4. The CDR3 here is CASSFLAGGSSYNEQFF. As DNA, the CDR3 is TGCGCCAGCAGCTTCTTAGCGGGGGGGAGCTCCTACAATGAGCAGTTCTTC. The full variable domain, its missing parts supplied by reference TRBV5-1 and TRBJ2-1, is KAGVTQTPRYLIKTRGQQVTLSCSPISGHRSVSWYQQTPGQGLQFLFEYFSETQRNKGNFPGRFSGRQFSNSRSEMNVSTLELGDSALYLCASSFLAGGSSYNEQFFGPGTRLTVL.

The rearrangement uses TRBV27 and TRBJ2-1; 8 bases agree with TRBD2. Per the germline V gene, CDR1 is MNHEY and CDR2 is SMNVEV (reference sequence). The ends lost 0 bases at V and 4 bases at J; junction bases unmatched: 5. The CDR3 is 16 amino acids. The CDR3 protein is CASSLSAGGFYNEQFF. CDR3 bases: TGTGCCAGCAGTTTATCGGCGGGGGGTTTTTACAATGAGCAGTTCTTC.

The chain combines TRBV5-1 with TRBJ1-4, with D tentatively TRBD1 (5 bases). This CDR3 has 16 residues. Germline V CDR1 and CDR2: SGHRS, YFSETQ. Trimming pared 6 bases from V and 0 bases from J, leaving 15 bases between. This CDR3 is CASTNRGDSTNEKLFF. CDR3 bases: TGCGCCAGCACTAATCGGGGCGATTCAACTAATGAAAAACTGTTTTTT.

About this clonotype: One end of the junction does not line up with germline, which may come from a read error. This chain joins TRBV6-1 and TRBJ1-4; no clear D. Per germline, CDR1 MNHNS and CDR2 SASEGT. This CDR3 has 14 residues. In DNA form, the CDR3 reads TGTGCCAGCAGGTCGACAAGTCCTAATGGAAAACTGTTTTTT. This gives the protein CASRSTSPNGKLFF.

This clonotype has at least ten counts. The chain uses TRBV29-1 and TRBJ2-7; weak D call: TRBD2 (5 bases). V dropped 7 bases and J dropped 6 bases, with 16 bases sitting between them. The CDR3 has 12 amino acids. Per germline, CDR1 SQVTM and CDR2 ANQGSEA. The CDR3 is CSARGVLGEQYF. CDR3 DNA: TGCAGCGCCCGGGGAGTCCTTGGCGAGCAGTACTTC.

The chain carries TRBV28 and TRBJ2-2; D call uncertain. Germline-derived CDR1 and CDR2 are MDHEN and SYDVKM. V was pared by 7 bases and J by 6 bases, with 9 bases between. The CDR3 spans 12 residues. In DNA, the CDR3 is TGTGCCAGCAATCTTCGCGCCGGGGAGCTGTTTTTT. It translates to CASNLRAGELFF.

V is TRBV7-9 and J is TRBJ2-1; 7 nucleotides line up with TRBD2. The junction had 1 base not matched to a gene; V was cut back by 3 bases and J by 11 bases. Germline assignment: CDR1 SEHNR and CDR2 FQNEAQ (reference sequence). The CDR3 consists of 11 residues. The CDR3 DNA reads TGTGCCAGCAGCTTCGGGACTAAGCAGTTCTTC. It translates to CASSFGTKQFF.

This clonotype was detected ten times or more. V usage is TRBV12-3 or TRBV12-4 and J usage is TRBJ2-7; TRBD2 is a possible D gene (5 bases). This CDR3 is 12 amino acids long. V was clipped by 3 bases and J by 6 bases, with 9 bases between them. CDR3 protein: CASSFAGSEQYF. CDR3 coding DNA: TGTGCCAGCAGTTTCGCGGGCAGCGAGCAGTACTTC.

This clonotype was counted only a few times. The V and J genes are TRBV20-1 and TRBJ2-1; 10 bases align to TRBD2. Germline assignment: CDR1 DFQATT and CDR2 SNEGSKA (reference sequence). With 5 bases clipped from V and 5 bases from J, the junction kept 6 bases outside the gene matches. The CDR3 consists of 14 residues. CDR3 DNA: TGCAGTGCTGGTAGACTAGCGGGCCACAATGAGCAGTTCTTC. Amino acid sequence: CSAGRLAGHNEQFF.

The chain carries TRBV5-1 and TRBJ2-2, with 8 bases aligning to TRBD2. This CDR3 spans 17 amino acids. V lost 1 base and J lost 3; bases outside the gene matches: 8. Per the germline V gene, CDR1 is SGHRS and CDR2 is YFSETQ. CDR3 nucleotides: TGCGCCAGCAGCTTGCGTCGGCGGGGGGACTACACCGGGGAGCTGTTTTTT. It yields the protein CASSLRRRGDYTGELFF. Looking up the rest from reference TRBV5-1 and TRBJ2-2 gives the full variable domain: KAGVTQTPRYLIKTRGQQVTLSCSPISGHRSVSWYQQTPGQGLQFLFEYFSETQRNKGNFPGRFSGRQFSNSRSEMNVSTLELGDSALYLCASSLRRRGDYTGELFFGEGSRLTVL.

The DNA for the CDR3 is TGTGCCAGCAGCCGCTGGACTTTGGGGGGGGTTCCCCCAGATACGCAGTATTTT. Translating it yields CASSRWTLGGVPPDTQYF. The chain uses TRBV28 and TRBJ2-3; 7 bases are a match to TRBD2. V dropped 6 bases and J dropped 4; count of bases not matched to a gene: 19. CDR1 is MDHEN and CDR2 is SYDVKM in the germline V gene. The CDR3 totals 18 residues.